A single T cell receptor beta chain is shown here with its context. Its antigen is not known. Sequencing libraries for TCR beta were prepared with iRepertoire HTBI primers and Arm-PCR of CDR3 regions. TCRdb analysed the multiplex PCR reads with MiXCR anew, one entry per CDR3 protein. The sample yields a few hundred thousand distinct CDR3 sequences, approximately 23% seen once. This record comes from a study of regulatory T cells in long-lasting Graves disease. Study-wide findings and caveats: Lower TCR diversity was seen in persistent Graves' patients than in newly diagnosed ones.

Specified time point: persistent/refractory GD, antithyroid drugs over 5 years with positive TRAb. PBMCs were the source of the RNA used for TCR sequencing. The CDR3 sequence is 13 residues long. V was shortened by 6 bases and J by 2 bases, with 11 bases between the two germline ends. CDR1 MDHEN and CDR2 SYDVKM come from the germline V gene. The sample in question was peripheral blood mononuclear cells (PBMCs), obtained when the disease was refractory, from a patient treated with antithyroid drugs. The clonotype comes from a female donor with Graves disease. The chain joins TRBV28 to TRBJ2-7; the D is unclear. The DNA of the CDR3 is TGTGCCAGCAGCTGGAACTCCCCCTACGAGCAGTACTTC. Amino acid sequence: CASSWNSPYEQYF.